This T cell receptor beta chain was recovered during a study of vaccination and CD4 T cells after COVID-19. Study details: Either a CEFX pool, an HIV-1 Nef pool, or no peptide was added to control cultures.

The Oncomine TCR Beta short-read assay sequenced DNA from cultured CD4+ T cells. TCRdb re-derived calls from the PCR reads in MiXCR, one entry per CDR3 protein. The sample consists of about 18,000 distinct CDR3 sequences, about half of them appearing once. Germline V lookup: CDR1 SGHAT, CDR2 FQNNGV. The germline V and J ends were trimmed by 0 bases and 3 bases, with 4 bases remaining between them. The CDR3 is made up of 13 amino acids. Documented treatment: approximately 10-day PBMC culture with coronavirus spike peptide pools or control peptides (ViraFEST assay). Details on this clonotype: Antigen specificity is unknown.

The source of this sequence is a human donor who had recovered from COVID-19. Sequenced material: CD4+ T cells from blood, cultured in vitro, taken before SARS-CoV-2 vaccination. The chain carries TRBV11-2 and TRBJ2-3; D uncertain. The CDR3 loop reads CASSLDRTDTQYF. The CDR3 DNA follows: TGTGCCAGCAGCTTAGACCGGACAGATACGCAGTATTTT.